This T cell receptor (beta chain) was retrieved from a study of blood T cell repertoires in COVID-19. The overall study: Specimens from acute and convalescent COVID-19 originated in the United States, Italy and Spain. PBMCs, B-cell-depleted T cells, or T cells provided the cDNA or gDNA that made up the material.

Source study methods: For nucleated cells, counts were estimated from reference gene primer amplification. Profiled with immunoSEQ multiplex PCR; TCRdb holds only in-frame clones, not every one. That table supplies the V and J calls and clone size; D and trimming were determined from the DNA. The sample includes about 240,000 clones, about three quarters of them seen just once. The trim removed 9 bases at V and 6 bases at J, leaving 12 bases unmatched. CDR1 and CDR2 (germline): LNHDA, SQIVND (reference sequence). The CDR3 runs 14 residues. The sequence was obtained from a woman aged 80 or over with acute or convalescent COVID-19. The sample comprised peripheral blood. The rearrangement uses TRBV19 and TRBJ2-7; 9 bases map to TRBD1. The CDR3 nucleotides are TGTGCCAGCCGGGGGACAGGGCGAGGGGGCGAGCAGTACTTC. Amino acid sequence: CASRGTGRGGEQYF. Drawing the rest from reference TRBV19 and TRBJ2-7, the complete variable domain is DGGITQSPKYLFRKEGQNVTLSCEQNLNHDAMYWYRQDPGQGLRLIYYSQIVNDFQKGDIAEGYSVSREKKESFPLTVTSAQKNPTAFYLCASRGTGRGGEQYFGPGTRLTVT.